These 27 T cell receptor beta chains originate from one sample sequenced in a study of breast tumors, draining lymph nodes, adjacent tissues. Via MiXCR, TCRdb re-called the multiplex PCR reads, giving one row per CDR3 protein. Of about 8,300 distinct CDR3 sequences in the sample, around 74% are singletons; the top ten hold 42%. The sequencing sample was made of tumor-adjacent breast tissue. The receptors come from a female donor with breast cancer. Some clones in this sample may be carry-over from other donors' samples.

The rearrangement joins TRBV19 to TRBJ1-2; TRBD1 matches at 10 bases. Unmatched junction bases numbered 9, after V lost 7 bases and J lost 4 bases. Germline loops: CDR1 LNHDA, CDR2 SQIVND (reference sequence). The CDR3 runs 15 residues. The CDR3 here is CASKRQGASSYGYTF. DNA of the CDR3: TGTGCCAGTAAGCGACAGGGGGCGAGTAGCTATGGCTACACCTTC.

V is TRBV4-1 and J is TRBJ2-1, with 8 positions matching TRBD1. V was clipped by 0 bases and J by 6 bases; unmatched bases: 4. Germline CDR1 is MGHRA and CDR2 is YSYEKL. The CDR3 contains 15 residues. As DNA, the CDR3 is TGCGCCAGCAGCCAAGATCGCAGGGGGCGCAATGAGCAGTTCTTC. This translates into CASSQDRRGRNEQFF.

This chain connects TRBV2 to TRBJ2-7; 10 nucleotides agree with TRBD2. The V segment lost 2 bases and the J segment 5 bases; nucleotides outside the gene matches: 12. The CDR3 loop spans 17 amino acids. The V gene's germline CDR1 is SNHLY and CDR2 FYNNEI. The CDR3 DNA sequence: TGTGCCAGCAGTGAAAACCCCCTAGCGGGAGATCGGAACGAGCAGTACTTC. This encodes CASSENPLAGDRNEQYF.

The CDR3 nucleotides are TGTGCCAGCAGGGGGAGGGGACCTAACTATGGCTACACCTTC. It encodes CASRGRGPNYGYTF. The rearrangement links TRBV25-1 to TRBJ1-2; D is perhaps TRBD1 (5 bases). The germline CDR1 and CDR2 sequences are MGHDK and SYGVNS. This CDR3 spans 14 amino acids. The V and J ends lost 6 bases and 0 bases respectively, with 11 bases between them.

The CDR3 loop reads CAWSVLSHQQYF. DNA for the CDR3: TGTGCCTGGAGTGTATTGAGTCACCAGCAGTACTTC. V is TRBV30 and J is TRBJ2-7; D not resolved. CDR1 and CDR2 (germline): GTSNPN, SVGIG (reference sequence). V was shortened by 0 bases and J by 8 bases, with 11 bases between the two germline ends. This CDR3 spans 12 amino acids. Together with reference TRBV30 and TRBJ2-7, the CDR3 gives the full variable domain: SQTIHQWPATLVQPVGSPLSLECTVEGTSNPNLYWYRQAAGRGLQLLFYSVGIGQISSEVPQNLSASRPQDRQFILSSKKLLLSDSGFYLCAWSVLSHQQYFGPGTRLTVT.

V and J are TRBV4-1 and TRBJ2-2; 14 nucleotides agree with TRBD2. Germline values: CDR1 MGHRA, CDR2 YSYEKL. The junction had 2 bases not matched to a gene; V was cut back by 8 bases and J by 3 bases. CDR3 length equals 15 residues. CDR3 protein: CASSGLAGDTGELFF. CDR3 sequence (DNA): TGCGCCAGCTCGGGACTAGCGGGGGACACCGGGGAGCTGTTTTTT.

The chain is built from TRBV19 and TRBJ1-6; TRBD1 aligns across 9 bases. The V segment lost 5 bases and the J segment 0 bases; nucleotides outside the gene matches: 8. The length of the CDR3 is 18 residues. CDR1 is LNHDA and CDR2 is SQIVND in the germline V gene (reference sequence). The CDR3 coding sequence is TGTGCCAGTAGTCCCAGACAGGGGGGCGCCTCCTATAATTCACCCCTCCACTTT. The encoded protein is CASSPRQGGASYNSPLHF.

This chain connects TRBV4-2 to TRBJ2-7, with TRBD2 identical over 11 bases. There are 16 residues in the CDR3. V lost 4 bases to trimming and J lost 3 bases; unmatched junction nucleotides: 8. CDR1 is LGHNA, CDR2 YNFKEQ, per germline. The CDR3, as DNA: TGTGCCAGCAGCCGAAGACTAGCGGGAATTGGCTACGAGCAGTACTTC. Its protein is CASSRRLAGIGYEQYF.

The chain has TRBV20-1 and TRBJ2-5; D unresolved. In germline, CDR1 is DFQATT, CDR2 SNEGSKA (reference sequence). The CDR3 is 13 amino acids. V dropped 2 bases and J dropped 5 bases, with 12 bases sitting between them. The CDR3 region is CSARLLVLETQYF. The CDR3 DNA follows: TGCAGTGCTAGACTCCTAGTCCTTGAGACCCAGTACTTC.

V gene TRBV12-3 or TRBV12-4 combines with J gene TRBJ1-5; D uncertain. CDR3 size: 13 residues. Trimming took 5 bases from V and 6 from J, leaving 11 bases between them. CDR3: CASSEREGQPQHF. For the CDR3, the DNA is TGTGCCAGCAGTGAGAGGGAGGGTCAGCCCCAGCATTTT.

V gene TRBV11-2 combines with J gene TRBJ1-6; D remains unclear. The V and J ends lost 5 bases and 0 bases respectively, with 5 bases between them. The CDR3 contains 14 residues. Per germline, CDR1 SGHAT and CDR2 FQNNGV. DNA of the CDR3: TGTGCCAGCAGCCCAAGCTCCTATAATTCACCCCTCCACTTT. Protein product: CASSPSSYNSPLHF.

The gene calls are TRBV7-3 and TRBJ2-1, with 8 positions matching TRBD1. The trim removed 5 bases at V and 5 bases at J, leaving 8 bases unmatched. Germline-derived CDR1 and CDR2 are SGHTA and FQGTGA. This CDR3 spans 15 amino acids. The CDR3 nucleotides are TGTGCCAGCAGCCTCAGACAGGGGACCCACAATGAGCAGTTCTTC. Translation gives CASSLRQGTHNEQFF.

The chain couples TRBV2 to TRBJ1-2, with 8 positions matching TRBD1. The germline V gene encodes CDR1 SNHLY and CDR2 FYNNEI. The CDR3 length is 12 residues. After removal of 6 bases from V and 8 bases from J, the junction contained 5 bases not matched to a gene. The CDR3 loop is CASRADRDGYTF. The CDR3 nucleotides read TGTGCCAGCAGGGCGGACAGGGACGGCTACACCTTC.

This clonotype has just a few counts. The CDR3, as DNA: TGTGCCAGCAGTTACCATGGGCACAGGGGGCTCTATGGCTACACCTTC. This codes for CASSYHGHRGLYGYTF. The rearrangement uses TRBV28 and TRBJ1-2; 9 bases agree with TRBD1. With V trimmed by 4 bases and J by 4 bases, 10 bases remained unmatched. This CDR3 is built from 16 residues. The germline V gene encodes CDR1 MDHEN and CDR2 SYDVKM.

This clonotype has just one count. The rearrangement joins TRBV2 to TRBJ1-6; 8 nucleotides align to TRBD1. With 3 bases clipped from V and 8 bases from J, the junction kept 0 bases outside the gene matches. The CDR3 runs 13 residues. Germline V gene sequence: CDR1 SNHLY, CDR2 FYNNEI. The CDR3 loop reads CASSEDRDSPLHF. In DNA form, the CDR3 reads TGTGCCAGCAGTGAGGACAGGGATTCACCCCTCCACTTT.

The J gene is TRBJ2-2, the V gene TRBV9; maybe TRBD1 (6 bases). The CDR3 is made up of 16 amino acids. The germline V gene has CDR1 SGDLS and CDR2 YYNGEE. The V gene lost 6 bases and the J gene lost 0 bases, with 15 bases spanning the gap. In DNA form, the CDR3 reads TGTGCCAGCACCCCCTACAGGGCATCGAACACCGGGGAGCTGTTTTTT. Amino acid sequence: CASTPYRASNTGELFF.

The chain's CDR3 is CASSQLTGGQGEKLFF. The CDR3 bases are TGCGCCAGCAGCCAACTAACAGGGGGCCAGGGTGAAAAACTGTTTTTT. The genes are TRBV4-1 and TRBJ1-4, with 9 bases matching TRBD1. CDR3 size: 16 residues. Trimming cost V 2 bases and J 7 bases; bases outside gene matches: 8. CDR1 MGHRA and CDR2 YSYEKL come from the germline V gene.

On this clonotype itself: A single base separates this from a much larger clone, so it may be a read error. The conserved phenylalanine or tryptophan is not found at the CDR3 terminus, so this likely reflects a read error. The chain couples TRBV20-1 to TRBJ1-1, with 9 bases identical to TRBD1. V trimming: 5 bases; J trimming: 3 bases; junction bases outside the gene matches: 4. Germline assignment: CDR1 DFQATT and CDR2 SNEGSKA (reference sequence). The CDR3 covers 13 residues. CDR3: CSAWGQGYTEAFS. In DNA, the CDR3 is TGCAGTGCTTGGGGACAGGGATACACTGAAGCTTTCTCT.

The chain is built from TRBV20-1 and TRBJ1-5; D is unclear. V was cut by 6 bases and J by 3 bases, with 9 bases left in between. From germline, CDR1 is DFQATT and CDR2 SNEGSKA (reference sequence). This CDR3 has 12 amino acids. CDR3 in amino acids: CSASLNNQPQHF. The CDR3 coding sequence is TGCAGTGCCTCCCTTAACAATCAGCCCCAGCATTTT.

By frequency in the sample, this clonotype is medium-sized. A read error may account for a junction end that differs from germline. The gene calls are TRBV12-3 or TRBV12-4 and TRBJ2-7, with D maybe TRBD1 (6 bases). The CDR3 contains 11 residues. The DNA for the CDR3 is TGTGCCAGCAGCGCAACGTATGGACAGATCTTC. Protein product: CASSATYGQIF.

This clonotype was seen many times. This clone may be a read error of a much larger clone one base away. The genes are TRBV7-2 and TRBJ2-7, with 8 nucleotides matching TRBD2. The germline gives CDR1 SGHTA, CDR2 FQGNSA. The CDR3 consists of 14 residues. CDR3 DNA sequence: TGTGCCAGCAGCCCCATGGCGGGAGGCGGGAAGCAGTGCTTC. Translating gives CASSPMAGGGKQCF.

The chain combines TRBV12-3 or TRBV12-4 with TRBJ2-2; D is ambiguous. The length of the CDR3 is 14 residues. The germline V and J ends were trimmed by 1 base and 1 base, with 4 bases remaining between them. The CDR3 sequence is CASSLGWNTGELFF. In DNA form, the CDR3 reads TGTGCCAGCAGTTTAGGATGGAACACCGGGGAGCTGTTTTTT.

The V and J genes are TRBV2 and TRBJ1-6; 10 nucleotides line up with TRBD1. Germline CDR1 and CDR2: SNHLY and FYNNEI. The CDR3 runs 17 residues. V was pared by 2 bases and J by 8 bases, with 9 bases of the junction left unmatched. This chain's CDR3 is CASSESSPGQGYSPLHF. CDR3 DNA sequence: TGTGCCAGCAGTGAAAGTTCGCCGGGACAGGGGTATTCACCCCTCCACTTT.

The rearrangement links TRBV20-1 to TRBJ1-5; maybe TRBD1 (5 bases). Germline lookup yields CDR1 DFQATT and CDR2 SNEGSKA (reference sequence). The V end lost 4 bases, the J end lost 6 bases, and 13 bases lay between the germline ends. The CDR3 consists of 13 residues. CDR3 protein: CSATQGTSQPQHF. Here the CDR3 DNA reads TGCAGTGCTACCCAGGGAACGAGTCAGCCCCAGCATTTT.

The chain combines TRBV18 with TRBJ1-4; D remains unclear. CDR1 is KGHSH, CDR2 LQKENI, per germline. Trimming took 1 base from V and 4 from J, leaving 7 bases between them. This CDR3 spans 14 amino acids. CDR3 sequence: CASSPRQNNEKLFF. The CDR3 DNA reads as TGTGCCAGCTCACCACGGCAGAATAATGAAAAACTGTTTTTT.

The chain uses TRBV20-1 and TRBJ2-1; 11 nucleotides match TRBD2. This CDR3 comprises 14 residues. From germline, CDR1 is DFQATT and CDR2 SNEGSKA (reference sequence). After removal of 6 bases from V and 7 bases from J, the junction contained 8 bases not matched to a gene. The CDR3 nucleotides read TGCAGTGCCGTACTAGCGGGAGAGGGTAATGAGCAGTTCTTC. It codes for CSAVLAGEGNEQFF.

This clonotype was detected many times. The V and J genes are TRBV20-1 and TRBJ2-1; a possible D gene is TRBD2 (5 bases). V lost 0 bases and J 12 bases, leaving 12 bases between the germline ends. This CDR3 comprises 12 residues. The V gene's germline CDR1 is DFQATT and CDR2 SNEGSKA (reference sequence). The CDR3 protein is CSARDHSRGQFF. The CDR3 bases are TGCAGTGCTAGAGATCATAGTCGGGGGCAGTTCTTC.